The clone carrying this T cell receptor beta chain was detected only once. Among Cohort 3 donors, those recovered had two negative PCRs, clearance, or symptom resolution. This sample was included in a study of blood T cell repertoires in COVID-19. Study-level information: Acute and convalescent COVID-19 samples came from the United States, Italy and Spain.

Original handling: Scientists estimated how many nucleated cells there were by amplifying reference gene primers. Sequenced by immunoSEQ multiplex PCR; TCRdb stores in-frame clones only, minus some. V and J calls and clone size are given by that table; D and trimming were obtained from the DNA. The data hold about 280,000 clones, with approximately 89% observed a single time. V shed 3 bases, J shed 11 bases, and the junction held 4 bases outside the gene matches. CDR3 length equals 12 residues. Looked up from germline, CDR1 is LGHDT and CDR2 is YNNKEL (reference sequence). Sequencing was performed on PBMCs or T cells enriched from blood (not recorded which). The receptor comes from a woman in her sixties who had recovered from COVID-19. V and J are TRBV3-1 (or the pseudogene TRBV3-2) and TRBJ1-2; TRBD1 agrees at 9 bases. Written as DNA, the CDR3 is TGTGCCAGCAGCCAGGGCGGGACAGGGTACACCTTC. The encoded protein is CASSQGGTGYTF.